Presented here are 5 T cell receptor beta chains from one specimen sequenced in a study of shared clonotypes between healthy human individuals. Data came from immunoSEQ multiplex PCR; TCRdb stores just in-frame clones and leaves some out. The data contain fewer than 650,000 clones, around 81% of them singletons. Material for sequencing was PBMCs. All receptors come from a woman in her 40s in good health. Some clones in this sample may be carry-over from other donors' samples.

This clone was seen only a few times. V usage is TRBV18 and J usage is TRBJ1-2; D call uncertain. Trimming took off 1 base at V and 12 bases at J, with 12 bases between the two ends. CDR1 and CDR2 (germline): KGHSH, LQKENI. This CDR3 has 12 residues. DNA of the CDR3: TGTGCCAGCTCACCACGTAGAGAGTCAGACACCTTC. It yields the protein CASSPRRESDTF.

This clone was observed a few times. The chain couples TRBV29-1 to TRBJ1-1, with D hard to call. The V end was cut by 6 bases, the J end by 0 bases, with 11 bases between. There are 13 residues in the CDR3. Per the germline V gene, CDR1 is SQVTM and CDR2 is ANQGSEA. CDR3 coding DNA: TGCAGCGTGTTCGGATTAATGAACACTGAAGCTTTCTTT. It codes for CSVFGLMNTEAFF.

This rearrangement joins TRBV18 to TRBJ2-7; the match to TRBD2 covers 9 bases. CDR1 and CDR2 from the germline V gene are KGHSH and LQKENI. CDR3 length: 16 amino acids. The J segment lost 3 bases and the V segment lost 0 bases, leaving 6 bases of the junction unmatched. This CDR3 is CASSPPILAGHYEQYF. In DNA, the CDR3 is TGTGCCAGCTCACCACCGATTCTAGCGGGACACTACGAGCAGTACTTC.

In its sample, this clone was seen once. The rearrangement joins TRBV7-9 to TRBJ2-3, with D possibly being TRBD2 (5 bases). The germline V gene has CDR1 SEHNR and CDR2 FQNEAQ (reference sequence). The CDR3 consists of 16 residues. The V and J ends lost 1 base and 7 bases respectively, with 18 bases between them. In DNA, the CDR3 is TGTGCCAGCAGCTTAGTTGCGGACTGGCAGACTCATACGCAGTATTTT. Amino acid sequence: CASSLVADWQTHTQYF.

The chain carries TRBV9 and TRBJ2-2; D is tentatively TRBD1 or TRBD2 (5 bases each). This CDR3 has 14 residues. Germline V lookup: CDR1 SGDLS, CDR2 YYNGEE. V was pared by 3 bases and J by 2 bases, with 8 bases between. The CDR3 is CASSGGVNTGELFF. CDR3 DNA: TGTGCCAGCAGCGGAGGGGTTAACACCGGGGAGCTGTTTTTT.